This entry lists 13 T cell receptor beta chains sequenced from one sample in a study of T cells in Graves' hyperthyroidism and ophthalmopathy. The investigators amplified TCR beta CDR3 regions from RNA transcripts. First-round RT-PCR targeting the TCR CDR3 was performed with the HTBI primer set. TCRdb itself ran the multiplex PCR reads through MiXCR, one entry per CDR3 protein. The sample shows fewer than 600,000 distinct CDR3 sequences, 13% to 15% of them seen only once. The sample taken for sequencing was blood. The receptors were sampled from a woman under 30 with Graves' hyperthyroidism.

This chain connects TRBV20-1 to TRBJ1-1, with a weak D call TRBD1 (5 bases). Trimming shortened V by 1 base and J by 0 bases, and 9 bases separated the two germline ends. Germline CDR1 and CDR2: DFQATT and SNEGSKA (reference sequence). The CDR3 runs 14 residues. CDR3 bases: TGCAGTGCTAGAGGGGCAGGGTTGAACACTGAAGCTTTCTTT. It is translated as CSARGAGLNTEAFF.

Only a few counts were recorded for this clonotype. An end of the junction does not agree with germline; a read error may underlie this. DNA of the CDR3: TGTGCTAGCAGCTTAGGGGACAGGGGTCCGGATACGCAGTATTTT. Amino acids: CASSLGDRGPDTQYF. The rearrangement joins TRBV7-7 to TRBJ2-3, with TRBD1 identical over 10 bases. The CDR3 sequence is 15 residues long. Germline V gene sequence: CDR1 SSHAT, CDR2 FNYEAQ (reference sequence).

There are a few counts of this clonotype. CDR3 residues: CSVGDTGGYGYTF. Written as DNA, the CDR3 is TGCAGCGTTGGAGATACAGGGGGCTATGGCTACACCTTC. The chain couples TRBV29-1 to TRBJ1-2; 8 bases line up with TRBD1. From germline, CDR1 is SQVTM and CDR2 ANQGSEA. The CDR3 has 13 residues. The V gene end was trimmed by 4 bases and the J gene end by 4 bases; junction bases not matched to a gene: 5.

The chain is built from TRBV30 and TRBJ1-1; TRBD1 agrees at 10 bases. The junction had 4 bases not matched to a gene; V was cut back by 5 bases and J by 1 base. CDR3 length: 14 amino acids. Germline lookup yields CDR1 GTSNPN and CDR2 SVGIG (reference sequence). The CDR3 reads CAWDRDRGNTEAFF. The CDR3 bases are TGTGCCTGGGACCGGGACAGGGGGAACACTGAAGCTTTCTTT.

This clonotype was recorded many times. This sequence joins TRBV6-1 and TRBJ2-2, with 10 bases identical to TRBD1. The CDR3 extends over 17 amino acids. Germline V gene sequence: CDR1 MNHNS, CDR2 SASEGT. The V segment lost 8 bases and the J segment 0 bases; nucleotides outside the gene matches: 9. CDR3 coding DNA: TGTGCCAGCTTACCGGGACAGGGGCGAGCGAACACCGGGGAGCTGTTTTTT. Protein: CASLPGQGRANTGELFF.

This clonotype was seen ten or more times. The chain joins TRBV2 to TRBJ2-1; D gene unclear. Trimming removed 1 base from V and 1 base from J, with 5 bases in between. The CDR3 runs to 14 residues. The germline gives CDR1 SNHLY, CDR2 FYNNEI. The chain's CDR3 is CASSEGPSYNEQFF. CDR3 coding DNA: TGTGCCAGCAGTGAAGGGCCTTCCTACAATGAGCAGTTCTTC.

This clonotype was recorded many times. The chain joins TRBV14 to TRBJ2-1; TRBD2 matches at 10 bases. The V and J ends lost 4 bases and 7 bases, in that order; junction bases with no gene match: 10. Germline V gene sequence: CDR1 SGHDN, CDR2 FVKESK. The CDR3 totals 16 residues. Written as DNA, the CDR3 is TGTGCCAGCAGCCGGGGGAGCGGGAGGGCCGGTAATGAGCAGTTCTTC. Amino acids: CASSRGSGRAGNEQFF.

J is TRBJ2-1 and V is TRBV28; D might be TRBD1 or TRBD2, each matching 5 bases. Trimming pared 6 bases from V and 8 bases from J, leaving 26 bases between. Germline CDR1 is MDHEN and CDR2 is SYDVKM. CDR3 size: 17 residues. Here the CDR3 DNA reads TGTGCCAGCAGCTTCACAGCTCCGGGACCAGAAGTGGATGAGCAGTTCTTC. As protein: CASSFTAPGPEVDEQFF.

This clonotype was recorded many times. CDR3 protein: CASSHGRGSYTDTQYF. CDR3 sequence (DNA): TGTGCCAGCAGCCACGGGCGAGGGAGCTACACGGATACGCAGTATTTT. The genes are TRBV7-9 and TRBJ2-3; possible D gene TRBD2, 5 bases. Germline assignment: CDR1 SEHNR and CDR2 FQNEAQ (reference sequence). The CDR3 is 16 amino acids. Trimming took off 5 bases at V and 6 bases at J, with 21 bases between the two ends.

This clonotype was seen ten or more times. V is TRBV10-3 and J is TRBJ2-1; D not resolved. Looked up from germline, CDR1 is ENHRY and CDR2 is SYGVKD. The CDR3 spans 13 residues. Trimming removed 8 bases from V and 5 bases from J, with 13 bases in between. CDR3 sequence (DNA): TGTGCCATCGTCTCGGGCGGTAACAATGAGCAGTTCTTC. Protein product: CAIVSGGNNEQFF.

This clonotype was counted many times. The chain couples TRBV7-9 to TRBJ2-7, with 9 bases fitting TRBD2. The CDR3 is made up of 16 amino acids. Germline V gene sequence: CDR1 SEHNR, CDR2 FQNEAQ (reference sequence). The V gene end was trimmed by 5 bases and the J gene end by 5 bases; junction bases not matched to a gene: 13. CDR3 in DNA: TGTGCCAGCAGCGAGCTCGGCGGGAGGGGAAGGAACGAGCAGTACGTC. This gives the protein CASSELGGRGRNEQYV.

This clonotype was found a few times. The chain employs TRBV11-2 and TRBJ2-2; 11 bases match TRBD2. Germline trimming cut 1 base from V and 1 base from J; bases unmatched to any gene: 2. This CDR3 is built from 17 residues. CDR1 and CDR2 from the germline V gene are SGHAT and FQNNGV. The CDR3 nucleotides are TGTGCCAGCAGCTTAGGGGGACTAGCGGTGAACACCGGGGAGCTGTTTTTT. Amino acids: CASSLGGLAVNTGELFF.

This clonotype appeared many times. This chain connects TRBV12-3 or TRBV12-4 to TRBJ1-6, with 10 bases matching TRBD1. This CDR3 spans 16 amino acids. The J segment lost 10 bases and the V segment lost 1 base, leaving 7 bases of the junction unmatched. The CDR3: CASSLVGGTGDSPLHF. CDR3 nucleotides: TGTGCCAGCAGTTTAGTGGGGGGGACAGGGGACTCACCCCTCCACTTT.